One sample yielded the 19 T cell receptor beta chains listed below, sequenced in a study of T cell responses to AZD1222 COVID-19 vaccine. Measured with immunoSEQ multiplex PCR; TCRdb has only the in-frame clones, and not every one. The data contain tens of thousands of clones, 80% of them seen just once; the ten biggest clones take up 20% to 25%. Sequences were derived from peripheral blood, sampled on day 0 of AZD1222 vaccination. These receptors originate from an adult in good health.

V and J are TRBV11-2 and TRBJ1-4; D not certain. V shed 0 bases and J shed 10 bases, with 12 bases lying between them. Germline assignment: CDR1 SGHAT and CDR2 FQNNGV. CDR3 length: 14 residues. The CDR3 coding sequence is TGTGCCAGCAGCTTAGAAATCAATCTGGGAAAACTGTTTTTT. The encoded protein is CASSLEINLGKLFF.

This clone was counted only a few times. The V and J genes are TRBV19 and TRBJ1-2, with a possible D match to TRBD1 (6 bases). The CDR3 has 15 amino acids. Germline V lookup: CDR1 LNHDA, CDR2 SQIVND (reference sequence). With 6 bases removed from V and 6 bases from J, the gap between germline ends came to 20 bases. The CDR3: CASRAGAVGTHGYTF. In DNA, the CDR3 is TGTGCCAGTAGGGCAGGGGCCGTGGGAACCCATGGCTACACCTTC. The variable domain in full, completed from reference TRBV19 and TRBJ1-2, reads DGGITQSPKYLFRKEGQNVTLSCEQNLNHDAMYWYRQDPGQGLRLIYYSQIVNDFQKGDIAEGYSVSREKKESFPLTVTSAQKNPTAFYLCASRAGAVGTHGYTFGSGTRLTVV.

The rearrangement joins TRBV11-2 to TRBJ1-2; no reliable D call. Germline V gene sequence: CDR1 SGHAT, CDR2 FQNNGV. Trimming cost V 3 bases and J 9 bases, with 14 bases left between them. This CDR3 has 13 amino acids. In DNA, the CDR3 is TGTGCCAGCAGCTTCGGGGTGGCAGGAAGCTACACCTTC. It specifies CASSFGVAGSYTF.

This clone was observed once. This sequence joins TRBV7-9 and TRBJ2-7; D is possibly TRBD1 (6 bases). Germline CDR1 SEHNR, CDR2 FQNEAQ (reference sequence). The CDR3 runs to 14 residues. Trimming stripped 1 base from V and 5 bases from J, with 12 bases between. The CDR3 region is CASSLEGRGDEQYF. The CDR3 DNA reads as TGTGCCAGCAGCTTAGAGGGCAGGGGTGACGAGCAGTACTTC.

The chain uses TRBV29-1 and TRBJ1-4; D gene ambiguous. This CDR3 comprises 12 residues. The germline V gene encodes CDR1 SQVTM and CDR2 ANQGSEA. The V end lost 0 bases, the J end lost 11 bases, and 10 bases lay between the germline ends. The CDR3 DNA follows: TGCAGCGTTGAAGATATGGGAGGGAAACTGTTTTTT. Translating it yields CSVEDMGGKLFF.

This chain links TRBV18 with TRBJ2-3; D possibly corresponds to TRBD1 (6 bases). V was clipped by 5 bases and J by 13 bases, with 16 bases between them. The CDR3 has 12 residues. Germline V gives CDR1 KGHSH, CDR2 LQKENI. In nucleotides, the CDR3 is TGTGCCAGCTCAGAGCCCGGGGACAAAAAGTATTTT. Translated: CASSEPGDKKYF.

The chain employs TRBV28 and TRBJ1-4; 7 positions agree with TRBD1. V lost 4 bases, J lost 4 bases, and 3 bases stayed unmatched. CDR3 size: 14 residues. Germline lookup yields CDR1 MDHEN and CDR2 SYDVKM. In nucleotides, the CDR3 is TGTGCCAGCAGTTCGGCAGGGGGTAATGAAAAACTGTTTTTT. Encoded protein: CASSSAGGNEKLFF.

The rearrangement uses TRBV19 and TRBJ2-7, with a tentative D call TRBD1 (6 bases). V lost 8 bases and J 7 bases, leaving 21 bases between the germline ends. The germline CDR1 and CDR2 sequences are LNHDA and SQIVND (reference sequence). The CDR3 totals 14 residues. This CDR3 is CASSAGTPSLEQYF. Written as DNA, the CDR3 is TGTGCCAGTTCCGCCGGGACACCAAGTCTGGAGCAGTACTTC.

The V gene is TRBV12-3 or TRBV12-4, the J gene TRBJ2-5; D unclear. The CDR3 covers 12 residues. V dropped 6 bases and J dropped 4 bases, with 9 bases sitting between them. The CDR3 sequence: CASSWNGETQYF. The CDR3 DNA reads as TGTGCCAGCAGCTGGAACGGAGAGACCCAGTACTTC.

In the case of this clone: This sample includes further DNA sequences coding for the same CDR3. This chain links TRBV3-1 (or the pseudogene TRBV3-2) with TRBJ1-1, with a possible D match to TRBD1 (5 bases). Germline CDR1 reads LGHDT; CDR2 reads YNNKEL (reference sequence). This CDR3 has 14 residues. V lost 0 bases, J lost 4 bases, and 9 bases lay in between. CDR3 nucleotide sequence: TGTGCCAGCAGCCAAGAGGCAGGGACCACTGAAGCTTTCTTT. Translated, it gives CASSQEAGTTEAFF.

CDR3 bases: TGTGCCACCAGCAAACGGGACAGGGGAAAGACTGAAGCTTTCTTT. As protein: CATSKRDRGKTEAFF. The rearrangement uses TRBV15 and TRBJ1-1, with 10 bases fitting TRBD1. V trimming: 4 bases; J trimming: 5 bases; junction bases outside the gene matches: 7. This CDR3 is built from 15 residues. Germline V gene data show CDR1 as LNHNV and CDR2 as YYDKDF (reference sequence).

This rearrangement joins TRBV5-6 to TRBJ2-1, with D perhaps assigned TRBD1 or TRBD2 (5 bases each). Trimming stripped 2 bases from V and 4 bases from J, with 19 bases between. There are 17 residues in the CDR3. The V gene's germline CDR1 is SGHDT and CDR2 YYEEEE. The CDR3 reads CASSLDRGRGVYNEQFF. The CDR3 region has the DNA TGTGCCAGCAGCTTAGACCGAGGGCGAGGGGTATACAATGAGCAGTTCTTC.

CDR3: CASTQGTPNTEAFF. The CDR3 DNA follows: TGTGCCAGCACACAAGGGACTCCGAACACTGAAGCTTTCTTT. The chain has TRBV7-2 and TRBJ1-1, with D maybe TRBD1 (5 bases). The V end lost 7 bases, the J end lost 1 base, and 13 bases lay between the germline ends. The CDR3 runs to 14 residues. Germline CDR1 is SGHTA and CDR2 is FQGNSA.

This clone was observed a few times. The genes are TRBV5-1 and TRBJ1-3; tentative D call: TRBD1 (5 bases). Germline CDR1 reads SGHRS; CDR2 reads YFSETQ. The V and J ends lost 0 bases and 0 bases respectively, with 7 bases between them. The CDR3 extends over 15 amino acids. The CDR3, as DNA: TGCGCCAGCAGCTTGGGACAGAGCTCTGGAAACACCATATATTTT. Protein: CASSLGQSSGNTIYF.

The chain combines TRBV5-6 with TRBJ2-2, with TRBD1 identical over 9 bases. Germline V gives CDR1 SGHDT, CDR2 YYEEEE. This CDR3 spans 17 amino acids. The trim removed 3 bases at V and 0 bases at J, leaving 6 bases unmatched. CDR3 DNA sequence: TGTGCCAGCAGCTGGGACAGGGCCCGAGCGAACACCGGGGAGCTGTTTTTT. Encoded protein: CASSWDRARANTGELFF.

The rearrangement joins TRBV2 to TRBJ2-1; 8 positions match TRBD1. The length of the CDR3 is 14 residues. CDR1 is SNHLY and CDR2 is FYNNEI in the germline V gene. V was clipped by 8 bases and J by 6 bases; unmatched bases: 9. The CDR3 here is CASLDRGWGNEQFF. CDR3 coding DNA: TGTGCCAGCCTCGACAGGGGTTGGGGCAATGAGCAGTTCTTC.

The CDR3 loop reads CASSYQGEQYGYTF. In nucleotides, the CDR3 is TGTGCCAGCAGTTATCAGGGAGAGCAGTATGGCTACACCTTC. The rearrangement joins TRBV28 to TRBJ1-2; perhaps TRBD1 as D (5 bases). The V and J ends lost 4 bases and 5 bases respectively, with 14 bases between them. This CDR3 is built from 14 residues. Per the germline V gene, CDR1 is MDHEN and CDR2 is SYDVKM.

The gene calls are TRBV6-5 and TRBJ2-1, with TRBD2 as a possible D gene (7 bases). Between the trimmed V and J ends, which lost 6 bases and 2 bases, there was a span of 14 bases. This CDR3 has 15 residues. Germline values: CDR1 MNHEY, CDR2 SVGAGI. The CDR3: CASRMGGPAYNEQFF. In DNA, the CDR3 is TGTGCCAGCAGAATGGGGGGGCCCGCCTACAATGAGCAGTTCTTC.

As DNA, the CDR3 is TGCGCCAGCAGCATCGGGACAGGGGGCCGTGAAAAACTGTTTTTT. Translating gives CASSIGTGGREKLFF. The chain is built from TRBV5-1 and TRBJ1-4; 12 nucleotides match TRBD1. Germline V gene lookup returns CDR1 SGHRS and CDR2 YFSETQ. The V segment lost 4 bases and the J segment 7 bases; nucleotides outside the gene matches: 5. This CDR3 region has 15 residues.